This paragraph reports one TCR beta chain. With 3 bases removed from V and 8 bases from J, the gap between germline ends came to 5 bases. Germline CDR1 SGHTA, CDR2 FQGNSA. The CDR3 runs to 11 residues. The data were taken from a study of early T cells in non-severe SARS-CoV-2 infection. MiXCR, applied by TCRdb to the 5' RACE reads, yields one record per CDR3 protein. Here the sample spans about 80,000 distinct CDR3 sequences, around 10% being singletons. The chain has TRBV7-2 and TRBJ2-1; no clear D. The TCR comes from an adult who was a healthcare worker with PCR-confirmed SARS-CoV-2 infection or an uninfected control (not recorded which). The sequencing input was whole blood. Here the CDR3 reads CASSFNDEQFF. The CDR3 DNA reads as TGTGCCAGCAGCTTTAACGATGAGCAGTTCTTC.